Sequencing of this TCR beta chain was carried out in a study of blood T cell repertoires in COVID-19. Deletions cut 0 bases from V and 11 bases from J, with 7 bases between. The V gene's germline CDR1 is GTSNPN and CDR2 SVGIG (reference sequence). The CDR3 runs 11 residues. Original analysis: Researchers report that nucleated cell counts were estimated from reference gene primer amplification. The protocol was immunoSEQ multiplex PCR, while the TCRdb copy is restricted to in-frame clones and leaves out a portion. The V and J calls and clone size were taken over from that table, and D and trimming were inferred from the DNA. The sample holds approximately 140,000 clones, roughly 82% seen once.

The chain carries TRBV30 and TRBJ1-4; TRBD1 might be the D (5 bases). Input material: peripheral blood. The clonotype was recovered from a human donor with acute or convalescent COVID-19. The donor label of this sample is uncertain. The CDR3 is CAWSVGQKLFF. CDR3 sequence (DNA): TGTGCCTGGAGTGTGGGGCAGAAACTGTTTTTT. Supplemented by reference TRBV30 and TRBJ1-4, the full variable domain reads SQTIHQWPATLVQPVGSPLSLECTVEGTSNPNLYWYRQAAGRGLQLLFYSVGIGQISSEVPQNLSASRPQDRQFILSSKKLLLSDSGFYLCAWSVGQKLFFGSGTQLSVL.